This TCR beta chain was obtained from a study of T cell responses to AZD1222 COVID-19 vaccine. Whole-study findings and limits: Once two AZD1222 doses were given, Spike-specific TCR breadth and depth went up. A mostly white British donor set with more females was recruited, and clonal diversity was possibly underestimated. Regions left unmutated in variants are reportedly the target of nearly half of spike-specific TCRs.

Worth noting for this clone: Its antigen is unidentified.

Assay: immunoSEQ multiplex PCR; the TCRdb copy retains only in-frame clones and omits some. The profile shows around 140,000 clones, 90% of them singletons. The V gene's germline CDR1 is SGHVS and CDR2 FNYEAQ. V shed 0 bases and J shed 0 bases, with 14 bases lying between them. The CDR3 sequence is 18 residues long. The sample was peripheral blood, taken 28 days after the second AZD1222 dose. The J gene is TRBJ2-2, the V gene TRBV7-6; D assignment may be TRBD1 or TRBD2 (6 bases each). The TCR comes from an adult who received the AZD1222 COVID-19 vaccine. CDR3 region: CASSLARSGATNTGELFF. The CDR3 DNA is TGTGCCAGCAGCTTAGCACGGTCGGGGGCGACGAACACCGGGGAGCTGTTTTTT.